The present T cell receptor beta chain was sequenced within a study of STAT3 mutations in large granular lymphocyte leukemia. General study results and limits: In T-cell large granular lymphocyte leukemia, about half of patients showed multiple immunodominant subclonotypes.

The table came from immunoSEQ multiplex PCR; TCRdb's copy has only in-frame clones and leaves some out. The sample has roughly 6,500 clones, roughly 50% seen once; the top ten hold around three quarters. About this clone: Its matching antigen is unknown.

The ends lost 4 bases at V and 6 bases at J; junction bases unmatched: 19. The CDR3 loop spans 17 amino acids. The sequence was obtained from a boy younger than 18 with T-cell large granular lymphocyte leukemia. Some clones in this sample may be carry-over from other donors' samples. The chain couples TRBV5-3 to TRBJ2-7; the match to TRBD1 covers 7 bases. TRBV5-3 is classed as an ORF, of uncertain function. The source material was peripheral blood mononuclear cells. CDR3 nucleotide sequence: TGTGCCAGAAGCGACGACAGGGATGAAAGGAAGGGGAGCGAGCAGTACTTC. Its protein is CARSDDRDERKGSEQYF.